This T cell receptor (beta chain) was documented in a study of T cell responses to AZD1222 COVID-19 vaccine (dated by TCRdb to the early 2020s). Looking at the study overall: A total of about 230 trial participants underwent TCR sequencing, of whom 200 to 220 received two doses of AZD1222 and some 26 received two doses of the MenACWY control vaccine. Trial participants were enrolled into age subgroups of 18-55, 56-69 and 70-plus years, which contained approximately 150, 28 and 58 TCR-sequenced participants, respectively.

The CDR3 regions of human TCRbeta chains were subjected to immunosequencing. As for the authors' bioinformatics: Repertoire TCRs were matched against a reference library of SARS-CoV-2-specific TCRs generated with the MIRA antigen-specificity platform. Breadth was defined as the fraction of unique TCRs that were SARS-CoV-2-associated, and depth was defined as the fraction of total T cells that were SARS-CoV-2-associated. Using the MIRA data, each spike-specific TCR was assigned both to the spike region to which the TCR was reactive and to a CD4 or CD8 class. Log10-transformed breadth and depth values were compared by one-way ANOVA with Sidak's multiple comparisons tests. In its TCRdb copy, this immuneACCESS table keeps in-frame sequences only and misses some clones. Where compared with another copy, unresolved V genes explain less than half of these, and the others have no known cause. The DNA gave D and trimming, while V, J and clone size come from that table. For this sample the table gives about 150,000 clones, of which approximately 91% were detected only once. The ten biggest clones cover approximately 3.8% of the sample.

What this sample's time point label stands for: about 28 days (+/-7) after the second vaccine dose. AZD1222 recipients with second doses at about 4 weeks or about 12 weeks were pooled, because spike-specific TCR depth and breadth did not differ between schedules. Vaccinee samples were obtained from the UK trials COV001 and COV002, which included a single-blind randomized controlled phase 2/3 trial of AZD1222 (ChAdOx1 nCoV-19) in healthy adults. For TCRbeta chain sequencing, PBMC samples from trial participants were taken at day 0 and at day 28 after the second dose. In the case of this clone: No cognate antigen has been identified for it. Base qualities are not at hand, and no much larger clone is one base apart.

What the work shows at the level of the full study, not this receptor alone: Conclusions about previously exposed vaccinees were limited because only a handful of AZD1222 recipients were SARS-CoV-2 seropositive at baseline. No day 14 peak-response samples were available, so repertoires were characterized only after the peak T cell response. After two AZD1222 doses, both the breadth and the depth of spike-specific TCRs were significantly higher than at day 0 and than in MenACWY recipients. In the small 56-69-year group, the increase in depth fell short of significance, most likely because of low power. Reportedly, almost half of the unique spike-specific TCRs recognized epitopes lying outside the regions that are mutated in the B.1.351 and B.1.1.7 variants. The vaccine-associated CD4 TCRs covered the entire spike protein, and the dominant responses fell in regions 160-218 and 743-854. Participants were mostly white British and included more females than males, and it was suggested by the authors that clonal diversity may have been underestimated.

At the junction V is shortened by 4 bases and J by 0 bases, with 7 bases in between. Reading from cysteine to phenylalanine, the CDR3 counts 14 amino acids. Only the CDR3 part of the read is kept: 42 bases, read in frame from the first base. As encoded in the germline V gene (reference sequence), CDR1 is LGHDT while CDR2 is YNNKEL. Sequences were derived from peripheral blood, sampled 28 days after the second AZD1222 dose. The V and J genes are TRBV3-1 (or the pseudogene TRBV3-2) and TRBJ1-3; TRBD1 is a weak D gene call, 5 bases matching. This TCR was recovered from an adult who received the AZD1222 COVID-19 vaccine. Read as DNA, the sequence is TGTGCCAGCAGCCCCGGGGGCTCTGGAAACACCATATATTTT. Translated, it gives CASSPGGSGNTIYF.